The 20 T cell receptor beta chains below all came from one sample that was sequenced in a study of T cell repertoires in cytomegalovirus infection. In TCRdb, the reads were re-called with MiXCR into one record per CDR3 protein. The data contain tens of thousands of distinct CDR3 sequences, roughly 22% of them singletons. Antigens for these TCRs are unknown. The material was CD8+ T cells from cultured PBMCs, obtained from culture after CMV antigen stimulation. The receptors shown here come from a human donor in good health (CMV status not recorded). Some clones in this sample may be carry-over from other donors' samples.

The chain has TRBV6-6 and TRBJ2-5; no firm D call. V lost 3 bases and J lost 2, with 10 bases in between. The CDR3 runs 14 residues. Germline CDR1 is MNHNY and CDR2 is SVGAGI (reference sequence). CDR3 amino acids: CASSYKGQQETQYF. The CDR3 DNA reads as TGTGCCAGCAGTTATAAAGGGCAGCAAGAGACCCAGTACTTC.

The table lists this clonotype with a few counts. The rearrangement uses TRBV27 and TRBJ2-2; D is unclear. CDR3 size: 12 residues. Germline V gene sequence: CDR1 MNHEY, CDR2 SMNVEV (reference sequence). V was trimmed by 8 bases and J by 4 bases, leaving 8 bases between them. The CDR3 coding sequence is TGTGCCAGCCTTGCACCCACCGGGGAGCTGTTTTTT. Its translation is CASLAPTGELFF.

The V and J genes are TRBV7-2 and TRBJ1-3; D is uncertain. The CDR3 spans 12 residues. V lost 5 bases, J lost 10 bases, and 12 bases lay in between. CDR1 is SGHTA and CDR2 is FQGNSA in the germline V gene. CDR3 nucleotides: TGTGCCAGCAGCCCCTTTGGGTCTACCATATATTTT. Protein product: CASSPFGSTIYF. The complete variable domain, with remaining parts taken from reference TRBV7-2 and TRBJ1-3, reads GAGVSQSPSNKVTEKGKDVELRCDPISGHTALYWYRQSLGQGLEFLIYFQGNSAPDKSGLPSDRFSAERTGGSVSTLTIQRTQQEDSAVYLCASSPFGSTIYFGEGSWLTVV.

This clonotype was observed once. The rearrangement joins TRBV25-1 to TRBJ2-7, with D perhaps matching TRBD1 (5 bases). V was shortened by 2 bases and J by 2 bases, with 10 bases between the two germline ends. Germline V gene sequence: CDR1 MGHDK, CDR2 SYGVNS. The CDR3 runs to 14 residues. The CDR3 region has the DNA TGTGCCAGCAGTGAAGGGTCAGGGCCCTACGAGCAGTACTTC. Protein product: CASSEGSGPYEQYF.

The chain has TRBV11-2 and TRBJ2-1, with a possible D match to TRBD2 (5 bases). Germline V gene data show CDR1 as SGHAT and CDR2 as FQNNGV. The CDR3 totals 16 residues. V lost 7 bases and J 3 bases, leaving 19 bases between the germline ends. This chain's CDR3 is CASTTPAEPYYNEQFF. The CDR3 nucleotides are TGTGCCAGCACCACCCCAGCGGAACCCTACTACAATGAGCAGTTCTTC.

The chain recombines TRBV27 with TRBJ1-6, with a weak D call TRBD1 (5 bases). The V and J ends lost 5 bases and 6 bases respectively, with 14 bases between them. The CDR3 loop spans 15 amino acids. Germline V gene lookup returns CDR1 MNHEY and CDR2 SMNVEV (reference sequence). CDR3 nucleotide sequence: TGTGCCAGCAGTCCCCCGGGACCGAGTAATTCACCCCTCCACTTT. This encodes CASSPPGPSNSPLHF.

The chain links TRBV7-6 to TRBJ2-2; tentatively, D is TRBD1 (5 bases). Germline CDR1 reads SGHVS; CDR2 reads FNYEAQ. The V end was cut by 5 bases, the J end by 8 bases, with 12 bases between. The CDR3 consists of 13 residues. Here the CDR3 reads CASSPTGAGELFF. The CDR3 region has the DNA TGTGCCAGCAGCCCCACTGGGGCAGGGGAGCTGTTTTTT. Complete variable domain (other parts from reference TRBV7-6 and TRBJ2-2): GAGVSQSPRYKVTKRGQDVALRCDPISGHVSLYWYRQALGQGPEFLTYFNYEAQQDKSGLPNDRFSAERPEGSISTLTIQRTEQRDSAMYRCASSPTGAGELFFGEGSRLTVL.

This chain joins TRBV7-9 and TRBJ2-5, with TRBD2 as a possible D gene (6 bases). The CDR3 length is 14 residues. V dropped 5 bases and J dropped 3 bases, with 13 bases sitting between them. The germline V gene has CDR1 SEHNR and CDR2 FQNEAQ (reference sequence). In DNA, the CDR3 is TGTGCCAGCAGCCCTCCTCGCGGGAAAGAGACCCAGTACTTC. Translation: CASSPPRGKETQYF.

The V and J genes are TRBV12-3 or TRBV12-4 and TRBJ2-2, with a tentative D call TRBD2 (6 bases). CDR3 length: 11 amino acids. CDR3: CANGGAGELFF. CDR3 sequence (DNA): TGTGCGAACGGGGGTGCCGGGGAGCTGTTTTTT.

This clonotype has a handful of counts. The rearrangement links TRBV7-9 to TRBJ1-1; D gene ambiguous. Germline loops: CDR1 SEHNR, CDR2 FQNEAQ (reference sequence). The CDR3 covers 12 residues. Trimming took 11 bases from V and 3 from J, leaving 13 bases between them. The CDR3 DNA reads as TGTGCCGGCCGGGAAGGAGACACTGAAGCTTTCTTT. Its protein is CAGREGDTEAFF. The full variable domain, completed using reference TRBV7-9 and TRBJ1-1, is DTGVSQNPRHKITKRGQNVTFRCDPISEHNRLYWYRQTLGQGPEFLTYFQNEAQLEKSRLLSDRFSAERPKGSFSTLEIQRTEQGDSAMYLCAGREGDTEAFFGQGTRLTVV.

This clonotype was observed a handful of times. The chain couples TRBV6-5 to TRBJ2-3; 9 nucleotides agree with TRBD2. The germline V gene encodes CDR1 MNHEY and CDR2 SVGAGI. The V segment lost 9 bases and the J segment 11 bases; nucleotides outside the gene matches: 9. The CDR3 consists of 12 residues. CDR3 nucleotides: TGTGCCAGTAGCGGGGGTGGGTGGGTGCAGTATTTT. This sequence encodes CASSGGGWVQYF.

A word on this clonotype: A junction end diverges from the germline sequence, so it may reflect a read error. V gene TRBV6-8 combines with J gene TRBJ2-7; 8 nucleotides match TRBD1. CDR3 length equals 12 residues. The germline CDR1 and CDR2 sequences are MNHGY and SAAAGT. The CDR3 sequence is CASSRASGGADF. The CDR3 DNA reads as TGTGCCAGCAGTCGAGCCTCAGGGGGCGCGGACTTC.

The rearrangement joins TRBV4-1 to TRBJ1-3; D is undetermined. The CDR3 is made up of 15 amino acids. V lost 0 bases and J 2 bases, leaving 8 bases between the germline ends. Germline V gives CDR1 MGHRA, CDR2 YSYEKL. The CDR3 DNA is TGCGCCAGCAGCCAAGATGCCCGGCCTGGAAACACCATATATTTT. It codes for CASSQDARPGNTIYF.

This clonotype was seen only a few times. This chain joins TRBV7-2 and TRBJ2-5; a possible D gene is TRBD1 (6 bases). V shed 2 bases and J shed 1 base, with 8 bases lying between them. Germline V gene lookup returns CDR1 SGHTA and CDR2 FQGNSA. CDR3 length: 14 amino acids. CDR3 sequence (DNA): TGTGCCAGCAGCTTAAACAGGGTCCAAGAGACCCAGTACTTC. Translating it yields CASSLNRVQETQYF.

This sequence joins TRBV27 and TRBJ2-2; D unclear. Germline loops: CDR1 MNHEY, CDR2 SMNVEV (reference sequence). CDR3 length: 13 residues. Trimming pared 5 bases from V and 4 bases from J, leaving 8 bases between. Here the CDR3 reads CASSLYPTGELFF. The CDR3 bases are TGTGCCAGCAGTCTGTATCCCACCGGGGAGCTGTTTTTT.

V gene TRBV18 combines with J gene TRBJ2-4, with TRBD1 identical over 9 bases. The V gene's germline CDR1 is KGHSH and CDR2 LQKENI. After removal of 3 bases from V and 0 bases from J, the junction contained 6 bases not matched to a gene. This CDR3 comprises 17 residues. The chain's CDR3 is CASSPPTGGRAKNIQYF. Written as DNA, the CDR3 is TGTGCCAGCTCACCCCCAACAGGGGGCAGAGCCAAAAACATTCAGTACTTC.

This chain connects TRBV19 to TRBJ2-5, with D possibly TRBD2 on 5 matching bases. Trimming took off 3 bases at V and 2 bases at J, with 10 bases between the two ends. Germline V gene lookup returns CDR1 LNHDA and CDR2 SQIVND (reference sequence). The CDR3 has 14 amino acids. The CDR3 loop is CASSIRWTQETQYF. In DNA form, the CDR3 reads TGTGCCAGTAGTATTCGCTGGACTCAAGAGACCCAGTACTTC.

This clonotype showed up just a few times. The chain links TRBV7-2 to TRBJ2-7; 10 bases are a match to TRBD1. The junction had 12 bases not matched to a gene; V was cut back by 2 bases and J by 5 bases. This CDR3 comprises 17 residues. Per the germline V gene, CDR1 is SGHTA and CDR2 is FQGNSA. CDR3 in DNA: TGTGCCAGCAGCTTAAAAGGGACAGGGGTCCTCCCCCACGAGCAGTACTTC. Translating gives CASSLKGTGVLPHEQYF.

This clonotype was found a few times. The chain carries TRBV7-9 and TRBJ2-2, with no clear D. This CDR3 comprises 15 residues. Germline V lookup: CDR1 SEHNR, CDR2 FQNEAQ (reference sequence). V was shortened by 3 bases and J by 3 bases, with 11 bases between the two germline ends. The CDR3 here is CASSLGVGYTGELFF. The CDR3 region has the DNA TGTGCCAGCAGCTTGGGTGTCGGCTACACCGGGGAGCTGTTTTTT. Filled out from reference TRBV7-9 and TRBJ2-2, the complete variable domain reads DTGVSQNPRHKITKRGQNVTFRCDPISEHNRLYWYRQTLGQGPEFLTYFQNEAQLEKSRLLSDRFSAERPKGSFSTLEIQRTEQGDSAMYLCASSLGVGYTGELFFGEGSRLTVL.

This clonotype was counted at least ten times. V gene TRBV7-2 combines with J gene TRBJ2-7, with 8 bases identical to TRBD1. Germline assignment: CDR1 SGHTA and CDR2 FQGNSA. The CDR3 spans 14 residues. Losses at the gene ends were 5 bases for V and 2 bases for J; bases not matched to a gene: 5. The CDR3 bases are TGTGCCAGCAGCAACGGACAGGGCGCCTACGAGCAGTACTTC. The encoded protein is CASSNGQGAYEQYF.